Presented here are 12 T cell receptor beta chains from one specimen sequenced in a study of tumor-infiltrating lymphocytes in localized non-small cell lung cancer (dated by TCRdb to about 2021). The library was generated by the immunoSEQ multiplex PCR assay. TCRdb retrieved this table from immuneACCESS and kept in-frame rearrangements only. Not all clones are present; in checked studies, unresolved V genes account for under half, and no reason is known for the remainder. This sample gives 3,600 or so clones in total; over 45% of them show up just once. The ten largest clones take up 10% to 15% of the sample. The source material was uninvolved lung tissue not adjacent to the tumor. Every receptor here comes from a human donor with non-small cell lung cancer.

The chain has TRBV30 and TRBJ2-1, with D unresolved. The CDR3 is 12 residues long. Germline V lookup: CDR1 GTSNPN, CDR2 SVGIG (reference sequence). V lost 4 bases and J 8 bases, leaving 12 bases between the germline ends. CDR3 sequence (DNA): TGTGCCTGGAACCGGGCGAGCGATGAGCAGTTCTTC. It encodes CAWNRASDEQFF.

The V call is TRBV30, the J call TRBJ2-1; 12 positions agree with TRBD2. In germline, CDR1 is GTSNPN, CDR2 SVGIG (reference sequence). The trim removed 4 bases at V and 4 bases at J, leaving 5 bases unmatched. The CDR3 loop spans 15 amino acids. CDR3 loop: CAWKNLAGGYNEQFF. CDR3 DNA: TGTGCCTGGAAAAATCTAGCGGGAGGGTACAATGAGCAGTTCTTC.

This clone has only a few counts. V and J are TRBV30 and TRBJ2-7, with 8 bases aligning to TRBD2. The CDR3 runs 14 residues. CDR1 and CDR2 (germline): GTSNPN, SVGIG (reference sequence). Germline trimming cut 4 bases from V and 2 bases from J; bases unmatched to any gene: 7. This chain's CDR3 is CAWTPSGSAYEQYF. The CDR3 coding sequence is TGTGCCTGGACCCCCAGCGGGAGCGCCTACGAGCAGTACTTC.

V and J are TRBV29-1 and TRBJ2-7, with 8 bases identical to TRBD1. The CDR3 sequence is 12 residues long. The germline gives CDR1 SQVTM, CDR2 ANQGSEA. V was pared by 6 bases and J by 4 bases, with 5 bases of the junction left unmatched. CDR3 nucleotide sequence: TGCAGCGTGGGGACAGGCCTATACGAGCAGTACTTC. This codes for CSVGTGLYEQYF.

The CDR3 region is CASSHARTGYNSPLHF. CDR3 nucleotide sequence: TGCGCCAGCAGCCATGCGAGGACGGGCTATAATTCACCCCTCCACTTT. The rearrangement uses TRBV4-1 and TRBJ1-6; D not resolved. Germline-derived CDR1 and CDR2 are MGHRA and YSYEKL. Trimming removed 3 bases at V and 3 bases at J, with 12 bases between. The CDR3 has 16 residues.

By proportion, this clone is medium-sized. The rearrangement joins TRBV30 to TRBJ1-1; the D is unclear. The germline V gene encodes CDR1 GTSNPN and CDR2 SVGIG (reference sequence). The CDR3 has 12 amino acids. The ends were cut back, 2 bases at V and 3 bases at J, with 7 bases in the middle. DNA for the CDR3: TGTGCCTGGAGTCCGCGGGACACTGAAGCTTTCTTT. This gives the protein CAWSPRDTEAFF.

This rearrangement joins TRBV6-5 to TRBJ2-7, with 12 bases matching TRBD2. V lost 7 bases and J lost 3; bases outside the gene matches: 4. There are 14 residues in the CDR3. The germline V gene encodes CDR1 MNHEY and CDR2 SVGAGI. In nucleotides, the CDR3 is TGTGCCAGCACGACTAGCGGGAGAAACTACGAGCAGTACTTC. Protein: CASTTSGRNYEQYF.

The rearrangement uses TRBV29-1 and TRBJ2-5; tentatively, D is TRBD2 (7 bases). This CDR3 is 14 amino acids long. CDR1 is SQVTM and CDR2 is ANQGSEA in the germline V gene. Between the trimmed V and J ends, which lost 0 bases and 5 bases, there was a span of 13 bases. The CDR3 sequence is CSVEEEGGVETQYF. In DNA, the CDR3 is TGCAGCGTTGAAGAAGAGGGGGGGGTCGAGACCCAGTACTTC.

This clone was counted once. The V and J genes are TRBV19 and TRBJ1-5; D is undetermined. Germline V gene data show CDR1 as LNHDA and CDR2 as SQIVND (reference sequence). The ends were cut back, 9 bases at V and 0 bases at J, with 12 bases in the middle. The CDR3 consists of 14 residues. CDR3 sequence (DNA): TGTGCCAGCGCAAAACTATATAGCAATCAGCCCCAGCATTTT. Its translation: CASAKLYSNQPQHF.

The chain is built from TRBV30 and TRBJ1-1, with unresolved D. Germline loops: CDR1 GTSNPN, CDR2 SVGIG (reference sequence). This CDR3 is 13 amino acids long. V lost 0 bases, J lost 1 base, and 6 bases lay in between. For the CDR3, the DNA is TGTGCCTGGAGTGTGTATACGAACACTGAAGCTTTCTTT. Its protein is CAWSVYTNTEAFF. The full variable domain, rest sourced from reference TRBV30 and TRBJ1-1, is SQTIHQWPATLVQPVGSPLSLECTVEGTSNPNLYWYRQAAGRGLQLLFYSVGIGQISSEVPQNLSASRPQDRQFILSSKKLLLSDSGFYLCAWSVYTNTEAFFGQGTRLTVV.

This chain connects TRBV30 to TRBJ1-3; the D is unclear. Trimming removed 3 bases from V and 8 bases from J, with 11 bases in between. CDR1 is GTSNPN, CDR2 SVGIG, per germline (reference sequence). The CDR3 runs 12 residues. CDR3 amino acids: CAWREVGDTIYF. As DNA, the CDR3 is TGTGCCTGGAGGGAGGTCGGCGACACCATATATTTT.

The genes are TRBV9 and TRBJ2-7; D is unclear. The CDR3 loop spans 14 amino acids. Germline values: CDR1 SGDLS, CDR2 YYNGEE. V was cut by 0 bases and J by 1 base, with 8 bases left in between. The CDR3 protein is CASSVADGSYEQYF. CDR3 DNA: TGTGCCAGCAGCGTAGCTGACGGGTCCTACGAGCAGTACTTC.